A single sample is the source of the 8 T cell receptor beta chains below, sequenced in a study of blood T cell repertoires in COVID-19. The repertoire was sequenced with immunoSEQ multiplex PCR; TCRdb's copy has only in-frame clones and lacks some. The sample has approximately 200,000 clones, about 80% seen once. The sequenced sample was peripheral blood. These receptors all come from a woman older than 75 with COVID-19, enrolled during active disease.

The V and J genes are TRBV10-2 and TRBJ1-6, with no clear D. The V gene's germline CDR1 is WSHSY and CDR2 SAAADI. This CDR3 comprises 14 residues. Trimming stripped 4 bases from V and 0 bases from J, with 4 bases between. CDR3 in DNA: TGCGCCAGCAGTGCGAGCTCCTATAATTCACCCCTCCACTTT. Amino acids: CASSASSYNSPLHF.

V usage is TRBV19 and J usage is TRBJ2-5; TRBD2 aligns across 11 bases. J gave up 6 bases and V 4 bases, and 7 bases lay outside the gene matches. Germline values: CDR1 LNHDA, CDR2 SQIVND (reference sequence). The CDR3 covers 15 residues. The CDR3 region is CASSSVSGGAQTQYF. The DNA for the CDR3 is TGTGCCAGTAGTAGCGTTAGCGGGGGGGCGCAGACCCAGTACTTC.

In the case of this clone: This sample includes further DNA sequences coding for the same CDR3. The J gene is TRBJ1-1, the V gene TRBV4-1; TRBD1 is a possible D gene (5 bases). This CDR3 is built from 13 residues. Germline CDR1 reads MGHRA; CDR2 reads YSYEKL. V shed 1 base and J shed 4 bases, with 7 bases lying between them. CDR3 sequence: CASSQVRGTEAFF. CDR3 nucleotide sequence: TGCGCCAGCAGCCAAGTAAGGGGCACTGAAGCTTTCTTT.

V and J are TRBV5-4 and TRBJ2-1; D unresolved. Germline lookup yields CDR1 SGHNT and CDR2 YYREEE (reference sequence). Trimming shortened V by 1 base and J by 0 bases, and 5 bases separated the two germline ends. The CDR3 totals 14 residues. The CDR3 DNA sequence: TGTGCCAGCAGCTTGTCTCCCTCCTACAATGAGCAGTTCTTC. Translating it yields CASSLSPSYNEQFF.

The rearrangement uses TRBV18 and TRBJ2-1, with D perhaps matching TRBD2 (5 bases). The germline V and J ends were trimmed by 1 base and 15 bases, with 13 bases remaining between them. Germline CDR1 reads KGHSH; CDR2 reads LQKENI. There are 12 residues in the CDR3. CDR3 sequence (DNA): TGTGCCAGCTCACCACAAAACGTCGGACTGTTCTTC. Amino acids: CASSPQNVGLFF.

The V gene is TRBV5-1, the J gene TRBJ1-1; TRBD1 matches at 7 bases. V gave up 4 bases and J gave up 9 bases; unmatched junction bases: 12. The CDR3 has 14 amino acids. Germline lookup yields CDR1 SGHRS and CDR2 YFSETQ. The chain's CDR3 is CASSRTTGVVQAFF. The CDR3 bases are TGCGCCAGCAGCAGGACCACAGGGGTAGTGCAAGCTTTCTTT.

V usage is TRBV6-5 and J usage is TRBJ1-2; 7 bases fit TRBD1. V lost 7 bases and J lost 2; bases outside the gene matches: 4. The germline CDR1 and CDR2 sequences are MNHEY and SVGAGI. The CDR3 contains 13 residues. CDR3 in DNA: TGTGCCAGCATTTTAGGGGGCAACTATGGCTACACCTTC. It yields the protein CASILGGNYGYTF.

The V call is TRBV5-6, the J call TRBJ2-2; D perhaps matches TRBD2 (5 bases). The CDR3 has 17 residues. V lost 4 bases to trimming and J lost 4 bases, with 20 bases between them. Germline-derived CDR1 and CDR2 are SGHDT and YYEEEE. The CDR3 DNA reads as TGTGCCAGCAGCCAACACCGGGGTACCGGGGTCACCGGGGAGCTGTTTTTT. It encodes CASSQHRGTGVTGELFF.